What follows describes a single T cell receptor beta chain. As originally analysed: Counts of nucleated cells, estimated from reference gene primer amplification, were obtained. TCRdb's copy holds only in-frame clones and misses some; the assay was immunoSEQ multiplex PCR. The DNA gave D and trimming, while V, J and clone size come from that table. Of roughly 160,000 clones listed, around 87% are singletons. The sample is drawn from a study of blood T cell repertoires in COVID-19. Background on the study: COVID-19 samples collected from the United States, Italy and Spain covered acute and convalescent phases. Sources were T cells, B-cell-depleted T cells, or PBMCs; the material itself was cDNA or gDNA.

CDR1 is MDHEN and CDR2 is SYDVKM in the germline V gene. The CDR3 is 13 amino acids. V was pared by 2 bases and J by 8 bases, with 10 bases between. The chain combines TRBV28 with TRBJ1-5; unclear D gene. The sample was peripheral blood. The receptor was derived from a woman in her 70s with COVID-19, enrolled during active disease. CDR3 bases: TGTGCCAGCAGTTTACCGGGAATTGAGCCCCAGCATTTT. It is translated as CASSLPGIEPQHF.